What follows are 6 T cell receptor beta chains derived from one specimen sequenced in a study of OX40 agonist ivuxolimab in advanced cancers. Here immunoSEQ multiplex PCR was the method, and the copy in TCRdb shows in-frame clones only, minus some. This sample carries about 46,000 clones, just over 85% of them seen once, and the ten largest clones take 56%. The material sequenced was CD4+ or CD8+ T cells sorted from blood, taken in a trial of the OX40 agonist ivuxolimab. The receptor source for this set is an adult with an advanced solid tumor such as melanoma, head and neck, liver or kidney cancer.

DNA of the CDR3: TGCGCCAGCAGCTTGAGGGCTAGTAGCGGGGAGCTGTTTTTT. Its protein product is CASSLRASSGELFF. The chain uses TRBV5-1 and TRBJ2-2; D is uncertain. CDR1 SGHRS and CDR2 YFSETQ come from the germline V gene. V was cut by 1 base and J by 7 bases, with 11 bases left in between. The CDR3 length is 14 residues. The full variable domain, its missing parts supplied by reference TRBV5-1 and TRBJ2-2, is KAGVTQTPRYLIKTRGQQVTLSCSPISGHRSVSWYQQTPGQGLQFLFEYFSETQRNKGNFPGRFSGRQFSNSRSEMNVSTLELGDSALYLCASSLRASSGELFFGEGSRLTVL.

The chain is built from TRBV29-1 and TRBJ1-1, with TRBD1 as a possible D gene (6 bases). Germline CDR1 and CDR2: SQVTM and ANQGSEA. This CDR3 spans 12 amino acids. Between the trimmed V and J ends, which lost 7 bases and 6 bases, there was a span of 15 bases. Here the CDR3 DNA reads TGCAGCGCGGGGGGGCTTCGCCCTGAAGCTTTCTTT. This translates into CSAGGLRPEAFF.

The J gene is TRBJ2-7, the V gene TRBV20-1; no clear D gene. V was clipped by 5 bases and J by 0 bases, with 5 bases between them. CDR1 and CDR2 from the germline V gene are DFQATT and SNEGSKA (reference sequence). This CDR3 is 11 amino acids long. CDR3 in amino acids: CSASTSYEQYF. The CDR3, as DNA: TGCAGTGCTTCTACCTCCTACGAGCAGTACTTC.

This rearrangement joins TRBV4-3 to TRBJ1-3; possible D gene TRBD1, 5 bases. Deletions cut 0 bases from V and 4 bases from J, with 10 bases between. This CDR3 is 15 amino acids long. The germline V gene has CDR1 LGHNA and CDR2 YSLEER. CDR3 DNA: TGCGCCAGCAGCCAAGATCAGGGAACGGGAAACACCATATATTTT. It is translated as CASSQDQGTGNTIYF.

This chain connects TRBV2 to TRBJ2-5, with a weak D call TRBD2 (6 bases). CDR3 length: 15 residues. Trimming left V 7 bases short and J 1 base short, with 16 bases between. Germline CDR1 and CDR2: SNHLY and FYNNEI. DNA for the CDR3: TGTGCCAGCAAAAGTCTTACGGGAGTCCAAGAGACCCAGTACTTC. It codes for CASKSLTGVQETQYF.

The chain couples TRBV19 to TRBJ2-5; 14 nucleotides match TRBD2. V gave up 2 bases and J gave up 1 base; unmatched junction bases: 6. The CDR3 is made up of 18 amino acids. CDR1 is LNHDA, CDR2 SQIVND, per germline (reference sequence). The CDR3 region is CASSIRLAGGPSQETQYF. In nucleotides, the CDR3 is TGTGCCAGTAGTATACGACTAGCGGGAGGGCCTTCCCAAGAGACCCAGTACTTC.